This is a list of T cell receptor beta chains from one sample in a study of CD8 T cells in cerebrospinal fluid in Alzheimer's disease. TCRdb reworked the 10x single-cell sequencing reads into one entry per CDR3 protein, no DNA. The sample data list 1,300 to 1,500 distinct CDR3 sequences. The sequencing sample was made of cerebrospinal fluid. The receptors were gathered from a human donor with Alzheimer's disease. CDR3s include the opening cysteine and the closing phenylalanine or tryptophan. Fields, in order: J gene, clone size, V gene, CDR3 protein. Clone size appears in some rows only: once, few, many, or a class for an expanded clone.

>TRBJ2-7|medium-sized|TRBV6-6
CASSRLIGGVPYEQYF
>TRBJ2-1|-|TRBV12-3/TRBV12-4
CASSFRLAGKTEQFF
>TRBJ2-1|medium-sized|TRBV7-3
CASSLMGLAAHEQFF
>TRBJ2-7|medium-sized|TRBV27
CASTDQLAYEQYF
>TRBJ2-7|medium-sized|TRBV6-5
CASSYRLGDEQYF
>TRBJ1-1|medium-sized|TRBV20-1
CSARVSPNTEAFF
>TRBJ2-5|medium-sized|TRBV27
CASRGTGQATQYF
>TRBJ1-5|medium-sized|TRBV7-6
CASSRSRGGAGQPQHF
>TRBJ2-2|large|TRBV7-6
CASSLEQFGELFF
>TRBJ2-7|medium-sized|TRBV9
CASSPYLDSSYEQYF
>TRBJ1-6|medium-sized|TRBV5-4
CASSSDPDRGHSPLHF
>TRBJ1-6|-|TRBV9
CASSLGQGGYSPLHF
>TRBJ1-5|medium-sized|TRBV2
CASSGGQGYQPQHF
>TRBJ1-2|-|TRBV11-2
CASSFGPGFGYTF
>TRBJ2-7|medium-sized|TRBV11-2
CASSLVGQGYEQYF
>TRBJ2-4|large|TRBV12-3/TRBV12-4
CASTSGGPQNIQYF
>TRBJ1-2|medium-sized|TRBV5-1
CASSFGDREYGYTF
>TRBJ1-1|-|TRBV30
CAWSVLGMSEAFF
>TRBJ2-5|medium-sized|TRBV20-1
CSAIMKPGQGETQYF
>TRBJ2-7|medium-sized|TRBV5-1
CASTPGGGSGTYEQYF
>TRBJ1-2|medium-sized|TRBV9
CASSVGRDGYTF
>TRBJ2-7|medium-sized|TRBV5-1
CASSLGPTGTGGTYEQYF
>TRBJ1-4|medium-sized|TRBV30
CAWSPTGVDEKLFF
>TRBJ1-1|medium-sized|TRBV10-3
CATQNPPRNTEAFF
>TRBJ1-5|medium-sized|TRBV5-1
CASSLDGSNQPQHF
>TRBJ2-7|-|TRBV2
CASSNHRQSLTYEQYF
>TRBJ2-2|medium-sized|TRBV6-5
CASSYSGTVTGELFF
>TRBJ2-1|medium-sized|TRBV2
CASSGQSTLNEQFF
>TRBJ1-2|-|TRBV9
CASSVQEFLVVNYGYTF
>TRBJ2-7|medium-sized|TRBV3-1
CASSPTPGLAGGEQYF
>TRBJ1-1|medium-sized|TRBV5-6
CASRRSGYTEAFF
>TRBJ1-1|medium-sized|TRBV27
CASNVGTGMNTEAFF
>TRBJ2-3|medium-sized|TRBV24-1
CATSWGVSSTDTQYF
>TRBJ2-3|large|TRBV9
CASSVAAGGFNTDTQYF
>TRBJ2-1|medium-sized|TRBV11-2
CASSARLAGVYNEQFF
>TRBJ1-3|medium-sized|TRBV28
CASSLSENTIYF
>TRBJ2-7|large|TRBV10-1
CASSEWTHGEQYF
>TRBJ2-7|medium-sized|TRBV30
CAWSFSYEQYF
>TRBJ2-7|medium-sized|TRBV9
CASSPGASPSYEQYF
>TRBJ2-7|large|TRBV12-3/TRBV12-4
CASSLALYEQYF
>TRBJ2-7|-|TRBV19
CASSIAAARSYEQYF
>TRBJ2-3|large|TRBV5-1
CASSPPGLVSSADTQYF
>TRBJ1-1|medium-sized|TRBV12-3/TRBV12-4
CASTPDYHTEAFF
>TRBJ2-1|medium-sized|TRBV5-4
CASSLSDNEQFF
>TRBJ2-1|large|TRBV10-3
CAISWDSGSSYNEQFF
>TRBJ2-7|-|TRBV7-2
CASSKGYEQYF
>TRBJ1-5|medium-sized|TRBV27
CASSPRLGQPQHF
>TRBJ1-5|medium-sized|TRBV19
CASSIVGGQGFDQPQHF
>TRBJ2-1|medium-sized|TRBV13
CASSALAGGSYNEQFF
>TRBJ2-4|large|TRBV7-3
CASSPSIAKNIQYF
>TRBJ1-6|medium-sized|TRBV7-8
CASSERGPYNSPLHF
>TRBJ2-1|medium-sized|TRBV18
CASSPVTLNEQFF
>TRBJ2-2|large|TRBV12-3/TRBV12-4
CASGQGMNTGELFF
>TRBJ1-2|large|TRBV3-1
CASSQGGYQTYGYTF
>TRBJ1-5|medium-sized|TRBV4-1
CASSRTGQEGNQPQHF
>TRBJ2-7|medium-sized|TRBV20-1
CSARMTGGTGYEQYF
>TRBJ2-5|-|TRBV5-4
CASSLERGGAQTQYF
>TRBJ2-3|medium-sized|TRBV24-1
CATSSGTDTQYF
>TRBJ2-5|medium-sized|TRBV11-3
CASSLGLAGGQETQYF
>TRBJ1-6|medium-sized|TRBV28
CASRFGGGDNSPLHF